The present T cell receptor beta chain was sequenced within a study of blood T cell repertoires in COVID-19 (dated by TCRdb to the early 2020s). In terms of the full investigation: Samples covering the acute and convalescent phases of COVID-19 were provided by collaborators in the United States, Italy and Spain. The samples were drawn from the first 160 participants of the ongoing ImmuneRACE study and from under 1,500 subjects provided by 6 global collaborators. The repertoires were released in a freely available public database intended as a resource for research on the immune response to SARS-CoV-2. HLA class I and class II types, where available, came from metadata supplied by the sample provider rather than from assay-based typing. Sample metadata almost always included a de-identified subject ID, COVID-19 status, age in years and sex. The dataset comprised deeply sampled blood TCRbeta repertoires from subjects exposed to, actively infected with, or recovered from COVID-19. The material from the prospective study consisted of cDNA or gDNA derived from T cells, B-cell-depleted T cells, or PBMCs.

The collaborating institutions used their own protocols to collect whole blood in K2EDTA tubes. For TCRbeta analysis, collaborators shipped samples in one of three forms: frozen whole blood, isolated PBMCs, or DNA extracted from either of those sample types. This clone has only a few counts. Its antigen is not yet known. No much larger clone exists at a distance of one base, and base qualities are not known. The immunoSEQ Assay, a bias-controlled multiplex PCR, was used to amplify TCRbeta CDR3 regions from genomic DNA. As for the original processing: The number of nucleated cells in each sample was estimated by amplification of reference gene primers within the assay. To quantify the absolute abundance of each unique TCRbeta CDR3 rearrangement, sequence reads were collapsed and filtered. For each sample, productive Simpson clonality was calculated as the square root of Simpson's diversity index over productive rearrangements. As stored in TCRdb, this immuneACCESS dataset retains in-frame rearrangements with V and J assigned. A fraction of the clones does not appear; measured against another copy, unresolved V genes explain less than half of the discrepancy, and the remainder lacks a known reason. V and J calls and clone size come straight from that table; D and trimming were deduced from the DNA. The sample table records approximately 61,000 clones; roughly 88% of these occur just once. Approximately 17% of the sample comes from the top ten.

General study outcomes and caveats: How much clinical and demographic metadata was included differed by source and by participant, and the metadata was provided uncurated.

Via the germline V gene (reference sequence), CDR1 is MNHEY and CDR2 SMNVEV. Inclusive of the bounding cysteine and phenylalanine, the CDR3 is 15 residues long. Here the CDR3 DNA is all that survives: 45 bases in frame from base 1. V is trimmed back by 6 bases and J by 2 bases, and the junction contains 5 bases that no gene match accounts for. The rearrangement joined TRBV27 to TRBJ2-2, and TRBD2 matches 8 of the central bases. The sequence derives from a woman of 80 years or more with active COVID-19. Input material: peripheral blood. The sequenced DNA: TGTGCCAGCAGGCGAGCGGGGGCAAACACCGGGGAGCTGTTTTTT. Translated, it gives CASRRAGANTGELFF.